This T cell receptor (beta chain) was observed in a study of cytomegalovirus exposure and HLA in healthy donors. Germline V gives CDR1 SGHNT, CDR2 YENEEA. The CDR3 spans 15 residues. V was shortened by 1 base and J by 4 bases, with 8 bases between the two germline ends. With 60 Vbeta and 13 Jbeta primers, the PCR was carried out. TCRdb's copy holds only in-frame clones and misses some; the assay was immunoSEQ multiplex PCR. Altogether roughly 120,000 clones are present, around 77% being singletons, with the ten largest covering approximately 5%. With regard to this clone: As yet, its antigen is unknown.

Study-wide results and caveats: TCR beta sequences reportedly predicted most subjects' HLA-A and HLA-B alleles accurately.

The chain recombines TRBV11-3 with TRBJ2-6; no clear D gene. The material sequenced was PBMCs. The sequence was obtained from a woman aged 30 to 39 in good health and CMV-seropositive. In DNA, the CDR3 is TGTGCCAGCAGCTTAGGTTCCCAGGGGGCCAACGTCCTGACTTTC. The encoded protein is CASSLGSQGANVLTF.